This paragraph covers one TCR beta chain sequence. The CDR3 is 13 amino acids. V lost 3 bases and J lost 10; bases outside the gene matches: 6. Per germline, CDR1 SGHTA and CDR2 FQGNSA. The sample originates from a study of chemoradiotherapy in HPV16-positive cancers. Data came from immunoSEQ multiplex PCR; TCRdb stores just in-frame clones and leaves some out. The sample shows roughly 21,000 clones, roughly 86% of them seen only once. The chain couples TRBV7-2 to TRBJ2-3, with 8 bases aligning to TRBD2. The TCR comes from a human donor with HPV-associated anogenital cancer. The sample here was blood, taken from a patient who underwent chemoradiotherapy. The CDR3 loop reads CASSLGPSGPQYF. CDR3 coding DNA: TGTGCCAGCAGCTTGGGCCCTAGCGGGCCGCAGTATTTT.